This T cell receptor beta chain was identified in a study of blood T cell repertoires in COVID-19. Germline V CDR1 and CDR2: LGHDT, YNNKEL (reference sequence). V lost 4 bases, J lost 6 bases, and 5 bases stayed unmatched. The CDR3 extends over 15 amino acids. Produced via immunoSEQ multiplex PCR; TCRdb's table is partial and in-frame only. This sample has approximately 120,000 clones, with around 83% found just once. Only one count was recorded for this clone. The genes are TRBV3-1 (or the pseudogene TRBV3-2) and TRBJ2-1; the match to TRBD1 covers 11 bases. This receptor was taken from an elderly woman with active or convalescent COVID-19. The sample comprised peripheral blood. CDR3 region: CASSPGTGGVNEQFF. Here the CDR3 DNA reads TGTGCCAGCAGCCCCGGGACAGGGGGGGTCAATGAGCAGTTCTTC.